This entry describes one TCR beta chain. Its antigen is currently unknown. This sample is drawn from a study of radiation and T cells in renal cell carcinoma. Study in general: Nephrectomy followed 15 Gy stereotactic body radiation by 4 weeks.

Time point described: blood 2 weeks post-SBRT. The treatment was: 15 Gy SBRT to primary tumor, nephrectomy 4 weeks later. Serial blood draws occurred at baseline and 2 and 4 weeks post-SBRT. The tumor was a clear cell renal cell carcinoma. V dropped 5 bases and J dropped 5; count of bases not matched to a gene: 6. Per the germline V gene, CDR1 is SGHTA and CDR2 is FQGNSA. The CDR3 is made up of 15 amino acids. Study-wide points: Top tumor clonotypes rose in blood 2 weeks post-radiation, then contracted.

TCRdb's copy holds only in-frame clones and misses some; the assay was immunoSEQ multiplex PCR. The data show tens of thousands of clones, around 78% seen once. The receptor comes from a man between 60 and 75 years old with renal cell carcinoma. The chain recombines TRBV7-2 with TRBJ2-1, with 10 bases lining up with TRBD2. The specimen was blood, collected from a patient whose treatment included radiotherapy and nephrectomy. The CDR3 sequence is CASSTSSGGHNEQFF. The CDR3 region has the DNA TGTGCCAGCAGCACCTCTAGCGGGGGCCACAATGAGCAGTTCTTC.